The present TCR beta chain was sequenced within a study of blood T cell repertoires in COVID-19. On the study more broadly: Acute and convalescent COVID-19 specimens originated in the United States, Italy and Spain. Sources were T cells, B-cell-depleted T cells, or PBMCs; the material itself was cDNA or gDNA.

Participant reports of clinical history set cohort assignment. There are 17 residues in the CDR3. The germline V gene has CDR1 LNHNV and CDR2 YYDKDF (reference sequence). V was clipped by 3 bases and J by 3 bases; unmatched bases: 7. TCRdb's table, derived via immunoSEQ multiplex PCR, lists solely in-frame clones and lacks some. The sample has under 250,000 clones, 75% to 85% seen once. Material: PBMCs or T cells enriched from blood (not recorded which). The receptor was isolated from a woman aged 45-65 years with acute COVID-19. The V call is TRBV15, the J call TRBJ2-5; 13 bases are a match to TRBD2. DNA for the CDR3: TGTGCCACCAGCAGGCATGGGACTAGCGGGGCCGAAGAGACCCAGTACTTC. This translates into CATSRHGTSGAEETQYF.